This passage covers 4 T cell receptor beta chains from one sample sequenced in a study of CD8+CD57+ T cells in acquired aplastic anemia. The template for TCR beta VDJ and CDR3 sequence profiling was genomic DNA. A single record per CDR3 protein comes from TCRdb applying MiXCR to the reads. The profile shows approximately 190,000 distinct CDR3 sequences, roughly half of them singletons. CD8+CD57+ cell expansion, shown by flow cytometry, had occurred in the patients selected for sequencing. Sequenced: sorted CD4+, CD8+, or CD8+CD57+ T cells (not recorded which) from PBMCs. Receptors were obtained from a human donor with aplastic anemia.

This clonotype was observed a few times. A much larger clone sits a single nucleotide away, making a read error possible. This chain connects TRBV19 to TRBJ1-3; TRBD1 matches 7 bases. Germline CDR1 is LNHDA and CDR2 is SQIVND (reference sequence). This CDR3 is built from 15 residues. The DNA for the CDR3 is TGTGCCAGTAGTATACGGACAGGCTCTGGAAACACCATATGTTTT. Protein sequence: CASSIRTGSGNTICF.

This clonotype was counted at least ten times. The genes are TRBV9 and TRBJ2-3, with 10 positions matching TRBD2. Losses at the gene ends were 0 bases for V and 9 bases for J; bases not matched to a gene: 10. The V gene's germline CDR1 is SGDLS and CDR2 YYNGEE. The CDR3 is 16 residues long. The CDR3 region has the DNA TGTGCCAGCAGCGTAGGAGGTAGCGGGAGGTATGGGACGCAGTATTTT. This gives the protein CASSVGGSGRYGTQYF.

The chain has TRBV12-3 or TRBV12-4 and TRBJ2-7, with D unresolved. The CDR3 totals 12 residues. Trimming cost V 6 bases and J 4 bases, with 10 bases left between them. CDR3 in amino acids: CASSPDAYEQYF. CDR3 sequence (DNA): TGTGCCAGCAGCCCGGACGCGTACGAGCAGTACTTC.

Here the CDR3 DNA reads TGTGCCAGCAGCTTGTGGGGCACCAATGAGCAGTTCTTC. Translated: CASSLWGTNEQFF. This sequence joins TRBV7-9 and TRBJ2-1; maybe TRBD1 (5 bases). The CDR3 length is 13 residues. V lost 3 bases to trimming and J lost 6 bases, with 9 bases between them. CDR1 SEHNR and CDR2 FQNEAQ come from the germline V gene (reference sequence).